A single sample gave rise to the 29 T cell receptor beta chains below, sequenced in a study of blood T cell repertoires in COVID-19. Libraries were prepared by immunoSEQ multiplex PCR; TCRdb keeps only in-frame clonotypes and omits some of them. This table holds under 85,000 clones, around four fifths found once. Sequenced: peripheral blood. All receptors come from an elderly man with active or convalescent COVID-19.

CDR3 bases: TGTGCTAGTGGTTTGGACAGGGGCGGAGATACGCAGTATTTT. This translates into CASGLDRGGDTQYF. The chain combines TRBV12-5 with TRBJ2-3; TRBD1 matches at 7 bases. Trimming cost V 1 base and J 5 bases; bases outside gene matches: 3. The CDR3 is 14 amino acids. Germline lookup yields CDR1 LGHNT and CDR2 FRNRAP.

This chain joins TRBV7-9 and TRBJ2-3; D is possibly TRBD2 (5 bases). The V and J ends lost 1 base and 0 bases respectively, with 14 bases between them. This CDR3 spans 17 amino acids. Germline V gives CDR1 SEHNR, CDR2 FQNEAQ (reference sequence). CDR3 DNA sequence: TGTGCCAGCAGCTTAGGACTCAGCGGAACTAGCACAGATACGCAGTATTTT. The encoded protein is CASSLGLSGTSTDTQYF.

The sample holds one count of this clone. The chain employs TRBV9 and TRBJ2-1; perhaps TRBD1 as D (5 bases). CDR3 length equals 17 residues. Germline V gives CDR1 SGDLS, CDR2 YYNGEE. The V end was cut by 3 bases, the J end by 7 bases, with 23 bases between. For the CDR3, the DNA is TGTGCCAGCAGCGCCAACCAGGGCGGCCCCGGGCGGAATGAGCAGTTCTTC. Its protein is CASSANQGGPGRNEQFF.

The gene calls are TRBV5-5 and TRBJ2-1, with 8 bases lining up with TRBD1. From germline, CDR1 is SGHKS and CDR2 YYEKEE (reference sequence). This CDR3 has 18 amino acids. V gave up 0 bases and J gave up 3 bases; unmatched junction bases: 11. The CDR3 DNA is TGTGCCAGCAGCTTGGGAGCAGGGGGCGCGGGCGGCTACAATGAGCAGTTCTTC. Protein product: CASSLGAGGAGGYNEQFF.

A single count supports this clone. The chain links TRBV5-1 to TRBJ2-2, with TRBD2 matching over 14 bases. Germline CDR1 SGHRS, CDR2 YFSETQ. The V segment lost 4 bases and the J segment 5 bases; nucleotides outside the gene matches: 7. The CDR3 has 17 amino acids. The CDR3 DNA reads TGCGCCAGCAGCCCAGGACTAGCGGGAGGAATAACCGGGGAGCTGTTTTTT. This sequence encodes CASSPGLAGGITGELFF.

This rearrangement joins TRBV5-4 to TRBJ2-7; 7 bases agree with TRBD1. The germline V gene has CDR1 SGHNT and CDR2 YYREEE (reference sequence). V dropped 3 bases and J dropped 3; count of bases not matched to a gene: 6. The CDR3 is made up of 14 amino acids. The CDR3 loop reads CASSSRQGLYEQYF. The CDR3 bases are TGTGCCAGCAGCTCGAGACAGGGCCTCTACGAGCAGTACTTC.

This clone was seen a single time. The chain recombines TRBV30 with TRBJ1-6; D perhaps matches TRBD1 (6 bases). V dropped 1 base and J dropped 8 bases, with 15 bases sitting between them. CDR3 length: 15 residues. Germline V lookup: CDR1 GTSNPN, CDR2 SVGIG (reference sequence). CDR3 DNA sequence: TGTGCCTGGAGTGGCGAGGGGGTATTCGATTCACCCCTCCACTTT. Protein: CAWSGEGVFDSPLHF.

The chain carries TRBV18 and TRBJ1-1; the D gene is possibly TRBD1 (5 bases). The ends were cut back, 4 bases at V and 0 bases at J, with 6 bases in the middle. Germline-derived CDR1 and CDR2 are KGHSH and LQKENI. The CDR3 length is 13 residues. The CDR3 loop reads CASSLTVNTEAFF. The CDR3 DNA reads as TGTGCCAGCTCACTGACAGTGAACACTGAAGCTTTCTTT. The full variable domain, in which reference TRBV18 and TRBJ1-1 provide the parts outside the CDR3, is NAGVMQNPRHLVRRRGQEARLRCSPMKGHSHVYWYRQLPEEGLKFMVYLQKENIIDESGMPKERFSAEFPKEGPSILRIQQVVRGDSAAYFCASSLTVNTEAFFGQGTRLTVV.

V gene TRBV19 combines with J gene TRBJ1-1; possibly TRBD1 for D (6 bases). Germline V CDR1 and CDR2: LNHDA, SQIVND (reference sequence). CDR3 length equals 13 residues. V was trimmed by 2 bases and J by 3 bases, leaving 7 bases between them. The CDR3 spells CASSIQGYTEAFF. The CDR3 nucleotides read TGTGCCAGTAGTATACAGGGGTACACTGAAGCTTTCTTT.

This clone was recorded only once. V usage is TRBV4-3 and J usage is TRBJ2-3; 11 nucleotides agree with TRBD2. Trimming took 4 bases from V and 0 from J; bases not matched to a gene: 15. This CDR3 comprises 20 residues. Germline V gives CDR1 LGHNA, CDR2 YSLEER. The CDR3 nucleotides read TGCGCCAGCAGCCTGACCCCACCTGCAGGACTAGCGGGCAGCACAGATACGCAGTATTTT. Translating gives CASSLTPPAGLAGSTDTQYF.

The genes are TRBV7-2 and TRBJ2-5; 11 positions agree with TRBD2. V lost 3 bases, J lost 0 bases, and 0 bases stayed unmatched. Germline V CDR1 and CDR2: SGHTA, FQGNSA. The CDR3 consists of 15 residues. CDR3 nucleotides: TGTGCCAGCAGCTTGACTAGCGGGAACCAAGAGACCCAGTACTTC. Residues: CASSLTSGNQETQYF.

The V call is TRBV28, the J call TRBJ1-1; D unclear. Germline-derived CDR1 and CDR2 are MDHEN and SYDVKM. V lost 1 base to trimming and J lost 3 bases, with 12 bases between them. The CDR3 covers 15 residues. DNA of the CDR3: TGTGCCAGCAGTTTATCGGGTATGCTGGACACTGAAGCTTTCTTT. It specifies CASSLSGMLDTEAFF.

The chain is built from TRBV18 and TRBJ1-3; the match to TRBD1 covers 9 bases. The germline gives CDR1 KGHSH, CDR2 LQKENI. V dropped 6 bases and J dropped 4; count of bases not matched to a gene: 4. The CDR3 is 14 residues long. The CDR3: CASSRQGDGNTIYF. Written as DNA, the CDR3 is TGTGCCAGCTCTCGACAGGGGGACGGAAACACCATATATTTT.

The V and J genes are TRBV20-1 and TRBJ2-7; D gene uncertain. V lost 6 bases to trimming and J lost 4 bases, with 10 bases between them. CDR1 is DFQATT and CDR2 is SNEGSKA in the germline V gene (reference sequence). This CDR3 is built from 11 residues. This CDR3 is CSAQDGYEQYF. DNA for the CDR3: TGCAGTGCCCAAGACGGGTACGAGCAGTACTTC.

J is TRBJ2-2 and V is TRBV4-2; tentative D call: TRBD2 (7 bases). V gave up 4 bases and J gave up 3 bases, with 15 bases separating them. This CDR3 has 16 residues. CDR1 LGHNA and CDR2 YNFKEQ come from the germline V gene. The CDR3 is CASSPRAGADTGELFF. The CDR3 DNA sequence: TGTGCCAGCAGCCCGAGGGCGGGGGCGGACACCGGGGAGCTGTTTTTT.

The chain combines TRBV7-2 with TRBJ2-3, with a tentative D call TRBD2 (5 bases). Looked up from germline, CDR1 is SGHTA and CDR2 is FQGNSA. V was cut by 3 bases and J by 4 bases, with 11 bases left in between. This CDR3 contains 14 residues. DNA of the CDR3: TGTGCCAGCAGCTTGGGGAGTTCCGCAGATACGCAGTATTTT. Translating it yields CASSLGSSADTQYF. Supplemented by reference TRBV7-2 and TRBJ2-3, the full variable domain reads GAGVSQSPSNKVTEKGKDVELRCDPISGHTALYWYRQSLGQGLEFLIYFQGNSAPDKSGLPSDRFSAERTGGSVSTLTIQRTQQEDSAVYLCASSLGSSADTQYFGPGTRLTVL.

This clone was detected a few times. This chain links TRBV5-1 with TRBJ2-7; 8 bases match TRBD2. The ends lost 4 bases at V and 3 bases at J; junction bases unmatched: 9. The CDR3 loop spans 15 amino acids. Germline loops: CDR1 SGHRS, CDR2 YFSETQ. CDR3 bases: TGCGCCAGCAGCGCGGAATCTAGCGGGTACTACGAGCAGTACTTC. The encoded protein is CASSAESSGYYEQYF.

This chain links TRBV2 with TRBJ2-5, with D unclear. The length of the CDR3 is 14 residues. Germline V gives CDR1 SNHLY, CDR2 FYNNEI. V lost 7 bases and J 1 base, leaving 13 bases between the germline ends. In DNA, the CDR3 is TGTGCCAGCAATTCTGGGCGTTCCCAAGAGACCCAGTACTTC. This translates into CASNSGRSQETQYF.

The CDR3 here is CASTLSTPPRKDRGCDNEQFF. CDR3 DNA sequence: TGCGCCAGCACCCTCTCAACCCCTCCTCGCAAAGACAGGGGTTGTGACAATGAGCAGTTCTTC. The V call is TRBV23-1, the J call TRBJ2-1; TRBD1 matches at 8 bases. TRBV23-1 is treated as an ORF (open reading frame) with a function not yet certain. The CDR3 runs to 21 residues. The V segment lost 7 bases and the J segment 5 bases; nucleotides outside the gene matches: 28.

This clone has a single count. The chain combines TRBV30 with TRBJ2-7; TRBD1 matches 9 bases. The CDR3 loop spans 13 amino acids. The germline CDR1 and CDR2 sequences are GTSNPN and SVGIG (reference sequence). V dropped 5 bases and J dropped 2; count of bases not matched to a gene: 4. The CDR3 loop reads CAWGDRATYEQYF. The CDR3 region has the DNA TGTGCCTGGGGGGACAGGGCAACCTACGAGCAGTACTTC.

This chain joins TRBV10-3 and TRBJ1-5; D possibly corresponds to TRBD1 (6 bases). The germline V gene encodes CDR1 ENHRY and CDR2 SYGVKD. There are 13 residues in the CDR3. V lost 2 bases, J lost 11 bases, and 13 bases lay in between. CDR3 sequence (DNA): TGTGCCATCAGTGAGCCAAAAGGGGGGGCCCAGCATTTT. It encodes CAISEPKGGAQHF.

The CDR3 loop reads CASTPDGVLTGELFF. The CDR3 DNA sequence: TGTGCCAGCACCCCGGACGGGGTCCTCACCGGGGAGCTGTTTTTT. The chain recombines TRBV2 with TRBJ2-2; weak D call: TRBD2 (5 bases). CDR3 length: 15 residues. V was pared by 7 bases and J by 4 bases, with 16 bases between. Per germline, CDR1 SNHLY and CDR2 FYNNEI.

The count of this clone is one. This chain uses TRBV18 with TRBJ2-3; 12 bases line up with TRBD1. CDR3 size: 15 residues. The germline V gene encodes CDR1 KGHSH and CDR2 LQKENI. The J segment lost 5 bases and the V segment lost 3 bases, leaving 3 bases of the junction unmatched. CDR3 in amino acids: CASSPGTGGGDTQYF. The CDR3 coding sequence is TGTGCCAGCTCACCTGGGACAGGGGGCGGAGATACGCAGTATTTT.

The V and J genes are TRBV24-1 and TRBJ2-5; D perhaps matches TRBD1 (5 bases). This CDR3 contains 13 residues. The germline V gene encodes CDR1 KGHDR and CDR2 SFDVKD. The V end was cut by 3 bases, the J end by 4 bases, with 8 bases between. Written as DNA, the CDR3 is TGTGCCACCAGTGATGGGGCTACAGAGACCCAGTACTTC. As protein: CATSDGATETQYF.

Comments on this clone: Other DNA sequences in this specimen translate into the identical CDR3. The rearrangement links TRBV6-2 or TRBV6-3 to TRBJ2-7; 13 nucleotides align to TRBD2. CDR3 length: 15 amino acids. After removal of 5 bases from V and 4 bases from J, the junction contained 5 bases not matched to a gene. The germline V gene encodes CDR1 MNHEY and CDR2 SVGEGT. Here the CDR3 reads CASSILAGGPYEQYF. The CDR3 DNA reads TGTGCCAGCAGTATACTAGCGGGGGGGCCTTACGAGCAGTACTTC.

This clone was picked up a small number of times. The genes are TRBV5-8 and TRBJ2-7, with D tentatively TRBD1 (5 bases). Germline-derived CDR1 and CDR2 are SGHTS and YDEGEE. The CDR3 loop spans 14 amino acids. Trimming removed 1 base at V and 2 bases at J, with 10 bases between. The CDR3 here is CASSLRQTAYEQYF. CDR3 bases: TGTGCCAGCAGCTTGCGACAGACAGCCTACGAGCAGTACTTC.

The chain couples TRBV9 to TRBJ1-5; TRBD1 matches 9 bases. Germline CDR1 is SGDLS and CDR2 is YYNGEE. The CDR3 covers 14 residues. Unmatched junction bases numbered 2, after V lost 3 bases and J lost 4 bases. The CDR3 DNA reads as TGTGCCAGCAGCGCCGGGACAGGGAATCAGCCCCAGCATTTT. Amino acids: CASSAGTGNQPQHF.

This clone showed up just a few times. This chain uses TRBV11-2 with TRBJ2-2; 8 positions agree with TRBD2. Germline V lookup: CDR1 SGHAT, CDR2 FQNNGV. V lost 0 bases to trimming and J lost 6 bases; unmatched junction nucleotides: 3. The CDR3 is made up of 15 amino acids. The CDR3 coding sequence is TGTGCCAGCAGCTTAGATAGCGGGGTCGCCGGGGAGCTGTTTTTT. Its translation is CASSLDSGVAGELFF.

This clone has only a few counts. The chain has TRBV19 and TRBJ1-4, with 8 bases matching TRBD1. Germline-derived CDR1 and CDR2 are LNHDA and SQIVND (reference sequence). V was pared by 4 bases and J by 0 bases, with 7 bases of the junction left unmatched. The CDR3 loop spans 17 amino acids. CDR3 nucleotides: TGTGCCAGTAGTACCGGACAGGGACCTGCAACTAATGAAAAACTGTTTTTT. As protein: CASSTGQGPATNEKLFF.